Listed below are T cell receptor beta chains from one sample, sequenced in a study of memory CD4+ T cells and cytomegalovirus serostatus. Method: immunoSEQ multiplex PCR; TCRdb's copy keeps in-frame clones and lacks some. This sample yields 46,000 or so clones, of which 60% to 85% are seen a single time; around 0.61% belongs to the top ten. The sample consisted of memory CD4+ T cells from blood. The receptor source for this set is an adult in good health and CMV-seronegative. The conserved cysteine and the conserved F or W are not part of the CDR3 here.

v_gene	len	j_gene	CDR3aa
TRBV10-2	10	TRBJ2-3	ASTISTDTQY
TRBV6-4	12	TRBJ1-6	ASRRDGDNSPLH
TRBV11-1	14	TRBJ2-1	ASSLGKLAGYNEQF
TRBV5-6	12	TRBJ2-7	ASSLGTGGYEQY
TRBV18	10	TRBJ1-4	ASSPLGEKLF
TRBV12-5	15	TRBJ2-3	ASGLVRGVPSTDTQY
TRBV4-2	13	TRBJ2-5	ASSQDTAGQETQY
TRBV30	14	TRBJ1-1	AWSPPVGTSYTEAF
TRBV5-4	12	TRBJ2-7	ASSLEGGDYEQY
TRBV5-1	14	TRBJ2-5	ASSLDPAGVQETQY
TRBV14	11	TRBJ1-2	ASSQGANYGYT
TRBV7-2	12	TRBJ1-6	ASSSTAYNSPLH
TRBV5-4	12	TRBJ1-1	ASSSRSETTEAF
TRBV7-9	12	TRBJ2-7	ASSSDRGTYEQY
TRBV9	12	TRBJ2-7	ASSVANRVGEQY
TRBV2	11	TRBJ1-2	ASSRQGADGYT
TRBV5-4	11	TRBJ2-3	ASSLDYLDTQY
TRBV6-1	12	TRBJ1-1	ASSEVGGDTEAF
TRBV5-1	12	TRBJ1-2	ASSLRPGHYGYT
TRBV9	16	TRBJ1-5	ASSVKSGRVREIQPQH
TRBV2	13	TRBJ1-5	ASSESSSRGQPQH
TRBV7-2	12	TRBJ2-1	ASSLERRVNEQF
TRBV27	10	TRBJ2-7	ASSLWGVEQY
TRBV9	11	TRBJ2-5	ASSGSGGETQY
TRBV27	11	TRBJ2-7	ASSSPVSYEQY
TRBV15	11	TRBJ2-7	ATSRDRTGEQY
TRBV15	14	TRBJ2-2	ATSSLYRGNTGELF
TRBV2	11	TRBJ2-1	ASSEPHGDEQF
TRBV10-3	13	TRBJ2-5	AISESSGLQETQY
TRBV6-5	11	TRBJ1-2	ASRGKNRAGYT
TRBV7-6	15	TRBJ2-7	ASSGGQTSGYLDEQY
TRBV5-1	12	TRBJ1-2	ASSFFSVGEGYT
TRBV7-2	12	TRBJ1-4	ASAPGSANEKLF
TRBV7-2	13	TRBJ1-4	ASSQSQATNEKLF
TRBV11-3	13	TRBJ2-1	ASSLGSGARDEQF
TRBV6-1	11	TRBJ1-1	ASSEYRDTEAF
TRBV20-1	9	TRBJ2-1	SVNPYNEQF
TRBV7-2	11	TRBJ2-5	ASSFRTQETQY
TRBV5-4	13	TRBJ1-5	ASSPGPTSNQPQH
TRBV19	12	TRBJ1-5	ATMGQANNQPQH
TRBV9	11	TRBJ2-3	ASSVAGQDTQY
TRBV5-6	12	TRBJ2-5	ASSSVGGQETQY
TRBV18	12	TRBJ2-5	ASSPSTGGETQY
TRBV11-1	13	TRBJ2-7	ASSPRDRGSYEQY
TRBV19	10	TRBJ1-5	ASRDSNQPQH
TRBV5-1	13	TRBJ2-5	ASSPLRLSGETQY
TRBV7-3	13	TRBJ1-2	ASSPFPGTGYGYT
TRBV7-2	13	TRBJ1-3	ASSAQGALGNTIY
TRBV4-3	14	TRBJ1-2	ASSQEQTGTIYGYT
TRBV7-3	12	TRBJ2-1	ASSLTSSANEQF
TRBV25-1	14	TRBJ2-3	ASSPKERGGQDTQY
TRBV7-9	14	TRBJ2-3	ASSLVSSGGAYTQY
TRBV7-9	15	TRBJ2-7	ASSSQPRSSLLYEQY
TRBV15	14	TRBJ1-5	ATSRDLRGGTWPQH
TRBV10-3	12	TRBJ1-5	AISESERNQPQH
TRBV7-7	10	TRBJ2-5	ASSPVQETQY